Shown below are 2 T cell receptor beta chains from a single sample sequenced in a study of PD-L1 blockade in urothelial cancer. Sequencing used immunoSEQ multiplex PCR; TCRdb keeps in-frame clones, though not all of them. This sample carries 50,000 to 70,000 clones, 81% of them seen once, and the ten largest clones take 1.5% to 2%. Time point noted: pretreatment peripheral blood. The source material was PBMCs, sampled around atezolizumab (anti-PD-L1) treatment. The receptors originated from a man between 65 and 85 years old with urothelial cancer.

The DNA of the CDR3 is TGTGCCAGCAGCTGGACCCCAGGGGGTACCTACGAGCAGTACTTC. Its translation is CASSWTPGGTYEQYF. The chain couples TRBV5-8 to TRBJ2-7, with 7 bases aligning to TRBD1. The V and J ends lost 3 bases and 2 bases, in that order; junction bases with no gene match: 8. The length of the CDR3 is 15 residues. CDR1 is SGHTS, CDR2 YDEGEE, per germline. The entire variable domain, with the rest obtained from reference TRBV5-8 and TRBJ2-7, is as follows: EAGVTQSPTHLIKTRGQQATLRCSPISGHTSVYWYQQALGLGLQFLLWYDEGEERNRGNFPPRFSGRQFPNYSSELNVNALELEDSALYLCASSWTPGGTYEQYFGPGTRLTVT.

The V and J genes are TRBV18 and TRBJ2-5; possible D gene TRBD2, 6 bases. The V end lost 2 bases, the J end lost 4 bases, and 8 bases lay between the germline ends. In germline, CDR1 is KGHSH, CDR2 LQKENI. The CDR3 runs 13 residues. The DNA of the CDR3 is TGTGCCAGCTCACCAGCGGGGACAGAGACCCAGTACTTC. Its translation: CASSPAGTETQYF. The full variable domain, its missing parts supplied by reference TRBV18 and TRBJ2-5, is NAGVMQNPRHLVRRRGQEARLRCSPMKGHSHVYWYRQLPEEGLKFMVYLQKENIIDESGMPKERFSAEFPKEGPSILRIQQVVRGDSAAYFCASSPAGTETQYFGPGTRLLVL.